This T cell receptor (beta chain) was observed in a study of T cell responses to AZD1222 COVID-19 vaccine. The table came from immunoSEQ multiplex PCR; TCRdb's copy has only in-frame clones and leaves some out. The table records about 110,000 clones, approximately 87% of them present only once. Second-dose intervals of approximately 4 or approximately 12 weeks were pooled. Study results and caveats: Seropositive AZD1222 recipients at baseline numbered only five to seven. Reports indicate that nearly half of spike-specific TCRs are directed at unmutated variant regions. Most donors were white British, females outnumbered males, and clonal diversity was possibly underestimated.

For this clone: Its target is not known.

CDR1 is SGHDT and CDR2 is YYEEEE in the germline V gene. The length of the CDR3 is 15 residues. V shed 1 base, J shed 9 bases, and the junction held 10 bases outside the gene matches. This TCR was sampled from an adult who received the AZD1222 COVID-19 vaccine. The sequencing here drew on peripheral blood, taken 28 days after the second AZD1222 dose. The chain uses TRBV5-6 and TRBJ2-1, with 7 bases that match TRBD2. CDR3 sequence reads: CASSLTGGSSSEQFF. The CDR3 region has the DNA TGTGCCAGCAGCTTGACCGGCGGGAGTAGTTCTGAGCAGTTCTTC.